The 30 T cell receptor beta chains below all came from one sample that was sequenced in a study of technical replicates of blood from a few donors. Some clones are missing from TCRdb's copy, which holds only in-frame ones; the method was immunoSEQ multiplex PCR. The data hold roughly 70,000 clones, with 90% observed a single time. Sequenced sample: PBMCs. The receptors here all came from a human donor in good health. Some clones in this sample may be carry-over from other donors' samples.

The CDR3 DNA follows: TGTGCCAGCTCACCCGGAGGTAACTATGGCTACACCTTC. Translating gives CASSPGGNYGYTF. The chain employs TRBV18 and TRBJ1-2, with D uncertain. The V gene lost 3 bases and the J gene lost 1 base, with 6 bases spanning the gap. The CDR3 totals 13 residues. CDR1 is KGHSH and CDR2 is LQKENI in the germline V gene.

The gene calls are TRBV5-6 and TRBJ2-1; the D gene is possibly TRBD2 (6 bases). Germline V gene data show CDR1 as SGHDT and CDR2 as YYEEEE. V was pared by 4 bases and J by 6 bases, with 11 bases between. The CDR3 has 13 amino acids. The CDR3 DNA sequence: TGTGCCAGCAGCCGCGGGACGAGCAATGAGCAGTTCTTC. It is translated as CASSRGTSNEQFF.

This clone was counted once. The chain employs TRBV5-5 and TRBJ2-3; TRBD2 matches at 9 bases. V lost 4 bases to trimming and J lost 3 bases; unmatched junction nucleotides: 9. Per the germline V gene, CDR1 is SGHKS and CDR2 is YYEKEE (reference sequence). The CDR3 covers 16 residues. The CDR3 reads CASSLGTSMVTDTQYF. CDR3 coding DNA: TGTGCCAGCAGCCTGGGGACTAGCATGGTGACAGATACGCAGTATTTT. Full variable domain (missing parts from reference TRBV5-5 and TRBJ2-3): DAGVTQSPTHLIKTRGQQVTLRCSPISGHKSVSWYQQVLGQGPQFIFQYYEKEERGRGNFPDRFSARQFPNYSSELNVNALLLGDSALYLCASSLGTSMVTDTQYFGPGTRLTVL.

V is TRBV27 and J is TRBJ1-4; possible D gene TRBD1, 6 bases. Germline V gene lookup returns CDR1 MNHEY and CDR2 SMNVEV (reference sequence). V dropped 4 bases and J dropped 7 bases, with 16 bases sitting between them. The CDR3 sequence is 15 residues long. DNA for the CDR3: TGTGCCAGCAGTTCCCTCACAGGGTTTGGTGAAAAACTGTTTTTT. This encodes CASSSLTGFGEKLFF.

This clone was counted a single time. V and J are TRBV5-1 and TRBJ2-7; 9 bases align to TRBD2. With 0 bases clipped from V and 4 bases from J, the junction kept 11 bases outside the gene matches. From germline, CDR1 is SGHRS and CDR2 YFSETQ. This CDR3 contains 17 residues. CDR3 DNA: TGCGCCAGCAGCTTGGAATCCCGGGGCGGGAGGGGGTACGAGCAGTACTTC. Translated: CASSLESRGGRGYEQYF.

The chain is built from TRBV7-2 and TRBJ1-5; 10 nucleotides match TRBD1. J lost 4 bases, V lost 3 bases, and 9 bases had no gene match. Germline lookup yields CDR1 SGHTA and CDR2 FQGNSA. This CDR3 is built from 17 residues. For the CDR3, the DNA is TGTGCCAGCAGCTTGGGGCAGACAGGGGGCGTGAATCAGCCCCAGCATTTT. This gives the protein CASSLGQTGGVNQPQHF.

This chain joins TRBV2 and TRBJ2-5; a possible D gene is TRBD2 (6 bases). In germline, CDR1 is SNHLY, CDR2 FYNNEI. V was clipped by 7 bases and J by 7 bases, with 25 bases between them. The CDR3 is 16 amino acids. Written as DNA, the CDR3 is TGTGCCAGCATCGGGACGCGGGACTCGGGTTCCGGGACCCAGTACTTC. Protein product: CASIGTRDSGSGTQYF. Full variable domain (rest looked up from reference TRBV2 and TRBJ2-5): EPEVTQTPSHQVTQMGQEVILRCVPISNHLYFYWYRQILGQKVEFLVSFYNNEISEKSEIFDDQFSVERPDGSNFTLKIRSTKLEDSAMYFCASIGTRDSGSGTQYFGPGTRLLVL.

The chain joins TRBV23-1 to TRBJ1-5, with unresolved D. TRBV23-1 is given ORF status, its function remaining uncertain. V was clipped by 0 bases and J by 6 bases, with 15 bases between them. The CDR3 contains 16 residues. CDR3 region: CASSQSGGLIFQPQHF. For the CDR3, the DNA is TGCGCCAGCAGTCAATCGGGAGGGTTAATTTTTCAGCCCCAGCATTTT.

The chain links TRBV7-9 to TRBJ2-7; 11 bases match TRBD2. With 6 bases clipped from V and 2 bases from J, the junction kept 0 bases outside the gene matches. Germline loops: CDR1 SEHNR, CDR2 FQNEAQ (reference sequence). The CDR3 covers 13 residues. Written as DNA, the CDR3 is TGTGCCAGCAGACTAGCGGGGGCCTACGAGCAGTACTTC. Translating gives CASRLAGAYEQYF.

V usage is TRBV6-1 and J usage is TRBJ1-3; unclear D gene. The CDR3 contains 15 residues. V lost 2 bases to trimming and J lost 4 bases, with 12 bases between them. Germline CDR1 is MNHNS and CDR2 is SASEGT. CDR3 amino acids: CASSEIGVPGNTIYF. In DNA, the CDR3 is TGTGCCAGCAGTGAAATAGGAGTTCCGGGAAACACCATATATTTT.

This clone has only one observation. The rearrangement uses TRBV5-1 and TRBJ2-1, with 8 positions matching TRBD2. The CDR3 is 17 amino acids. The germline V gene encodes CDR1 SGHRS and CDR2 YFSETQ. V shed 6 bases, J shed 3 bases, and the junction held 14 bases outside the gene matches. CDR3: CASTREAQQGLYNEQFF. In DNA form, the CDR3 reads TGCGCCAGCACGCGGGAGGCCCAGCAGGGCCTCTACAATGAGCAGTTCTTC. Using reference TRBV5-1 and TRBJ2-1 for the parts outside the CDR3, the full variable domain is KAGVTQTPRYLIKTRGQQVTLSCSPISGHRSVSWYQQTPGQGLQFLFEYFSETQRNKGNFPGRFSGRQFSNSRSEMNVSTLELGDSALYLCASTREAQQGLYNEQFFGPGTRLTVL.

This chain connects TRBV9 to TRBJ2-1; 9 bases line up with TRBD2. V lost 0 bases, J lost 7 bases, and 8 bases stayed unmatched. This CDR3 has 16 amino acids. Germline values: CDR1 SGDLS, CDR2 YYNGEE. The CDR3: CASSVEGTSIVNEQFF. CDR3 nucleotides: TGTGCCAGCAGCGTAGAGGGGACTAGCATCGTAAATGAGCAGTTCTTC.

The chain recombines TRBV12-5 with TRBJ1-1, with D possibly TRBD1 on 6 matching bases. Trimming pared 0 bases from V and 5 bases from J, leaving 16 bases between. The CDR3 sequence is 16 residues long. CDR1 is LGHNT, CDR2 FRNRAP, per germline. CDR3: CASGLVLSRGGTEAFF. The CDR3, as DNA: TGTGCTAGTGGTTTGGTACTTTCCAGGGGAGGGACTGAAGCTTTCTTT.

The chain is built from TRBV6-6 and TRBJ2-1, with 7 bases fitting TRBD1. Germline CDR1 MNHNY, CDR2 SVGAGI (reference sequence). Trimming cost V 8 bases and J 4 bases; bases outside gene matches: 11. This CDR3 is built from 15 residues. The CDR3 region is CASALLGGSYNEQFF. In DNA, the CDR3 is TGTGCCAGCGCGCTCCTAGGGGGCAGTTACAATGAGCAGTTCTTC.

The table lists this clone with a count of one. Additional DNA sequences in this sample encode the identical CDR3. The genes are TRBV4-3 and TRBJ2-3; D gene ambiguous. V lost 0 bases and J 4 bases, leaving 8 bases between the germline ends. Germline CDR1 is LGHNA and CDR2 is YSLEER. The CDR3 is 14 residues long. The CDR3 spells CASSQDRGPDTQYF. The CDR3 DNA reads TGCGCCAGCAGCCAAGATCGTGGGCCAGATACGCAGTATTTT.

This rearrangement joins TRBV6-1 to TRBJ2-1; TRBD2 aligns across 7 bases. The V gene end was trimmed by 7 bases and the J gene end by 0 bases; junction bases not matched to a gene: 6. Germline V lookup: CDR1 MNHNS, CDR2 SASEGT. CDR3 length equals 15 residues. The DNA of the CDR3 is TGTGCCAGCATTTTGACTAGCCTCTCCTACAATGAGCAGTTCTTC. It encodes CASILTSLSYNEQFF.

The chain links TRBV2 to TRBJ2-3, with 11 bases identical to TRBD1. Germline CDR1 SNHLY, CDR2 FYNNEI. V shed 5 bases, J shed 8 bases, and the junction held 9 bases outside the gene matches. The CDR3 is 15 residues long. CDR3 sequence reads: CASSLGQGARGTQYF. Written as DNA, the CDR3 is TGTGCCAGCAGTCTAGGACAGGGGGCGAGAGGTACGCAGTATTTT.

Here the CDR3 DNA reads TGTGCCAGTAGTAATTCCTTTACTAGTTCCGAGCAGTACTTC. Amino acid sequence: CASSNSFTSSEQYF. This chain uses TRBV19 with TRBJ2-7, with a weak D call TRBD2 (5 bases). This CDR3 comprises 14 residues. Germline V gene sequence: CDR1 LNHDA, CDR2 SQIVND (reference sequence). The V gene lost 4 bases and the J gene lost 6 bases, with 16 bases spanning the gap.

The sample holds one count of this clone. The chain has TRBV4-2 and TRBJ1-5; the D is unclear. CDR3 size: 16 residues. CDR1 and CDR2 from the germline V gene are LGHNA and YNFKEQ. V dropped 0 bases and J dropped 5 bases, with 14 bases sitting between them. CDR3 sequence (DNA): TGTGCCAGCAGCCAAGATCAAACAGTTTCCCATCAGCCCCAGCATTTT. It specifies CASSQDQTVSHQPQHF.

The CDR3 DNA follows: TGTGCCAGCCCGGGGATAGCGGAGTTCACCGGGGAGCTGTTTTTT. Translation: CASPGIAEFTGELFF. This chain uses TRBV7-9 with TRBJ2-2; TRBD2 might be the D (6 bases). The CDR3 runs 15 residues. CDR1 and CDR2 (germline): SEHNR, FQNEAQ (reference sequence). V gave up 8 bases and J gave up 4 bases, with 17 bases separating them. The full variable domain, completed using reference TRBV7-9 and TRBJ2-2, is DTGVSQNPRHKITKRGQNVTFRCDPISEHNRLYWYRQTLGQGPEFLTYFQNEAQLEKSRLLSDRFSAERPKGSFSTLEIQRTEQGDSAMYLCASPGIAEFTGELFFGEGSRLTVL.

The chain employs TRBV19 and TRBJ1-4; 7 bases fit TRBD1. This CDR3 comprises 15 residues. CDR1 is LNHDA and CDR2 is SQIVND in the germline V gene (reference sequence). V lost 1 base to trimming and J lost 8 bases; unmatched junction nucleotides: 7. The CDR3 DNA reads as TGTGCCAGTAGTATAGGGCAGGGGGATCGCGAAAAACTGTTTTTT. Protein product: CASSIGQGDREKLFF.

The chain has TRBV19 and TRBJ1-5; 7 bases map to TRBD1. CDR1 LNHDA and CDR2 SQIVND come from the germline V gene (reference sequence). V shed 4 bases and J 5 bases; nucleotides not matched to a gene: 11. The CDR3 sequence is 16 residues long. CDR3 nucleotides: TGTGCCAGTAGTAGCAGGGGCAGGGGGGATCATCAGCCCCAGCATTTT. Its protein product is CASSSRGRGDHQPQHF.

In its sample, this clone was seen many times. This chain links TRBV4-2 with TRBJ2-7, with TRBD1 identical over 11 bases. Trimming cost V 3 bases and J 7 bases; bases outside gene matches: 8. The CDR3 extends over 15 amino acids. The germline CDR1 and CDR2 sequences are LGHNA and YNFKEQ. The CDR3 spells CASSQDGDRGSEQYF. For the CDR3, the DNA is TGTGCCAGCAGCCAGGATGGGGACAGGGGGAGTGAGCAGTACTTC.

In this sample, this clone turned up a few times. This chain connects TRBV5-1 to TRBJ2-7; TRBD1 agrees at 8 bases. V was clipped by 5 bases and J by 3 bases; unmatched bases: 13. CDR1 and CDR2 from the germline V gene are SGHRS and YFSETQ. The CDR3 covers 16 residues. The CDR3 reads CASRFDVRQGHYEQYF. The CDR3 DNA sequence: TGCGCCAGCAGGTTTGATGTGAGACAGGGGCACTACGAGCAGTACTTC.

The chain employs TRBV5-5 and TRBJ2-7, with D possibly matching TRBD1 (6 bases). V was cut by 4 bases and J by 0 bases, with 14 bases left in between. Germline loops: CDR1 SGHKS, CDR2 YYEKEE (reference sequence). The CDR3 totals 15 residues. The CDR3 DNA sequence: TGTGCCAGCAGCCTGGCGGCGGACAGCTCCTACGAGCAGTACTTC. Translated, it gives CASSLAADSSYEQYF.

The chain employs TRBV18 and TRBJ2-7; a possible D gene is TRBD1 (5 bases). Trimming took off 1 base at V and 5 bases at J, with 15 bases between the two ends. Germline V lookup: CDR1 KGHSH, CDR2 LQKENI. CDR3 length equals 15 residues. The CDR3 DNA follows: TGTGCCAGCTCACCACTCCAAGGGGCGTACGACGAGCAGTACTTC. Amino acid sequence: CASSPLQGAYDEQYF.

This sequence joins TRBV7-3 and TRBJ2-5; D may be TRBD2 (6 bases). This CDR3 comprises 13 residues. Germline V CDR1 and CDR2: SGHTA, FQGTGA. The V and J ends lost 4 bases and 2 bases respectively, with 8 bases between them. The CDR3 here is CASSSGTQETQYF. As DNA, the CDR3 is TGTGCCAGCAGCTCCGGGACTCAAGAGACCCAGTACTTC.

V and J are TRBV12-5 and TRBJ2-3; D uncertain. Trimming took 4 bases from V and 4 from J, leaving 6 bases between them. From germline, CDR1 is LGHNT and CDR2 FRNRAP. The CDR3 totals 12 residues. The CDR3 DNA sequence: TGTGCTAGTGGTTCCCCGGCAGATACGCAGTATTTT. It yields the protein CASGSPADTQYF.

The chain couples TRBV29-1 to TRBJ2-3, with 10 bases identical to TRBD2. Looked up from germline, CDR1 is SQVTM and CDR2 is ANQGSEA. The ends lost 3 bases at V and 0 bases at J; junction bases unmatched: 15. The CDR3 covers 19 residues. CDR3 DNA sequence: TGCAGCGTTGATACTATGCTTGGACTAGCGGAACGAAGCACAGATACGCAGTATTTT. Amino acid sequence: CSVDTMLGLAERSTDTQYF.

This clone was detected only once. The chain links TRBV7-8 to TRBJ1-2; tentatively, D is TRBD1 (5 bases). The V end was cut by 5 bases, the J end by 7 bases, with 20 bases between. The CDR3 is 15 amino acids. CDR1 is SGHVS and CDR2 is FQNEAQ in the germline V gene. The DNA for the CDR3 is TGTGCCAGCAGCGCCGCCCAGGGAGGTGAAGGTGGCTACACCTTC. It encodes CASSAAQGGEGGYTF.